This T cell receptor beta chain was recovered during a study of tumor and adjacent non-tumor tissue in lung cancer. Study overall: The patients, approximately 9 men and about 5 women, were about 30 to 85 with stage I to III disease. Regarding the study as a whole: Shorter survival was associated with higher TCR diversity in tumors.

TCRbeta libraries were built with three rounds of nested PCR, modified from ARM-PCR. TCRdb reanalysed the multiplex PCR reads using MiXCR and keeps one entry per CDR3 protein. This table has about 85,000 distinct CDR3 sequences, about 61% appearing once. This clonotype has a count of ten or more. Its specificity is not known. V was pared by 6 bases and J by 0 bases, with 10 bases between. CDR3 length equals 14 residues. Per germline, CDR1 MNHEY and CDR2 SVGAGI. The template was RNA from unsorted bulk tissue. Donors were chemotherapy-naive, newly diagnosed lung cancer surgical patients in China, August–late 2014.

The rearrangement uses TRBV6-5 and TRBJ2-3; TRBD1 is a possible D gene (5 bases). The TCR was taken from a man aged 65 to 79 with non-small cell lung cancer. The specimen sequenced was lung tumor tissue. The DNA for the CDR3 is TGTGCCAGCAGGACAGCTTATAGCACAGATACGCAGTATTTT. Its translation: CASRTAYSTDTQYF.